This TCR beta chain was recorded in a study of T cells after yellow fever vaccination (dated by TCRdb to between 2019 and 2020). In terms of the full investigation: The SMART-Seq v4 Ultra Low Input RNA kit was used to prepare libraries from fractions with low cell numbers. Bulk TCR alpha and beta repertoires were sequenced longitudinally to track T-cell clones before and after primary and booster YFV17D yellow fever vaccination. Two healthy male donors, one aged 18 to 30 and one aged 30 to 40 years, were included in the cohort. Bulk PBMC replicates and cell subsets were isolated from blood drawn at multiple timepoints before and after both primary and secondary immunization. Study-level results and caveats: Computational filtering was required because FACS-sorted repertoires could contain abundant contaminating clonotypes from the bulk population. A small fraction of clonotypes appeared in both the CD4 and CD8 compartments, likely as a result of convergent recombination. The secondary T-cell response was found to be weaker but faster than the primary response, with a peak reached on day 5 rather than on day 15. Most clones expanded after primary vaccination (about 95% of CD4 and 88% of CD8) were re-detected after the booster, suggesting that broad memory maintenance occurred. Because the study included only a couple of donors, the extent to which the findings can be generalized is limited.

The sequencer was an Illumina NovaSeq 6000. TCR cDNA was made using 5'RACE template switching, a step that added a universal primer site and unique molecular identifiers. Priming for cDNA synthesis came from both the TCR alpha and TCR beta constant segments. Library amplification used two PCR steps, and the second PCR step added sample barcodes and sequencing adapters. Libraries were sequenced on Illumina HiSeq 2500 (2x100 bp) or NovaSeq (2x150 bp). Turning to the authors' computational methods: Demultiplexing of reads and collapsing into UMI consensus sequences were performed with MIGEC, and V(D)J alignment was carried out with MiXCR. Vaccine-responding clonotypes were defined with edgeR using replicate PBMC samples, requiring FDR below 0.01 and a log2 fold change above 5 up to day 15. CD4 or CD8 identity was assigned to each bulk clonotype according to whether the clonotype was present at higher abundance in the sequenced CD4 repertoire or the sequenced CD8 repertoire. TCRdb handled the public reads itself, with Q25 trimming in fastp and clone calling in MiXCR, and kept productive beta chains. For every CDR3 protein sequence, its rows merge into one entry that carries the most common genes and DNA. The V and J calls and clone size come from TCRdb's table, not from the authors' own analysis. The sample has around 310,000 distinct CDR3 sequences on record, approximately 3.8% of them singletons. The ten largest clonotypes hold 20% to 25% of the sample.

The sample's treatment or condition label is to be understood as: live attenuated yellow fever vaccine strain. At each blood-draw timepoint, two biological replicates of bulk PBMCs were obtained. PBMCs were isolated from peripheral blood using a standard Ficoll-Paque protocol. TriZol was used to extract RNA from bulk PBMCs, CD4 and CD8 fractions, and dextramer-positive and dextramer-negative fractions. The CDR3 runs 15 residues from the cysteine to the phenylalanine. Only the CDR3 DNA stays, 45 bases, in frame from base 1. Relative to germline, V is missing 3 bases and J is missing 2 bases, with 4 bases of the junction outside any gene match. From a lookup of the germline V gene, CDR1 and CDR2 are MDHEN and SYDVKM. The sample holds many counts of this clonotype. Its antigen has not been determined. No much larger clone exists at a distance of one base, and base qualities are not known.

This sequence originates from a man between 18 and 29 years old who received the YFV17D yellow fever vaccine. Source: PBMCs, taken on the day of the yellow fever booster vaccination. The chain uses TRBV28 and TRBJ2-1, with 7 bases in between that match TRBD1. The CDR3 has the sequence CASSLTGSAYNEQFF. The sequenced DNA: TGTGCCAGCAGTTTGACAGGGAGCGCCTACAATGAGCAGTTCTTC.